This T cell receptor beta chain was identified during a study of T cells in localized non-small cell lung cancer. Study findings and constraints: Among blood samples, higher T cell density accompanied longer overall survival. Of the tissues analyzed, uninvolved adjacent lung showed maximal T cell clonality, greater than tumor. Multi-region tumor sequencing was not done, so intratumor heterogeneity could not be excluded. Turning up in adjacent lung were a median around 58 of the top 100 tumor clones.

As concerns this clone: Its antigen is currently unknown.

Germline CDR1 reads MNHEY; CDR2 reads SVGAGI. The V and J ends lost 10 bases and 4 bases respectively, with 14 bases between them. The CDR3 length is 12 residues. Here immunoSEQ multiplex PCR was the method, and the copy in TCRdb shows in-frame clones only, minus some. The table shows about 52,000 clones, with 70% to 90% occurring only once. The source was PBMCs, collected before any cancer treatment. The sequence was collected from a female donor with stage II lung adenocarcinoma. The rearrangement links TRBV6-5 to TRBJ2-7; possible D gene TRBD1, 6 bases. The CDR3 nucleotides are TGTGCCACCAAGGGGGTGGTGTACGAGCAGTACTTC. Translated: CATKGVVYEQYF.